This T cell receptor (beta chain) was documented in a study of T cell responses to AZD1222 COVID-19 vaccine. CDR3 size: 14 residues. Germline CDR1 and CDR2: LGHDT and YNNKEL (reference sequence). V was clipped by 0 bases and J by 9 bases, with 12 bases between them. Produced via immunoSEQ multiplex PCR; TCRdb's table is partial and in-frame only. The sample shows fewer than 75,000 clones, approximately 83% of them seen only once. This TCR came from an adult in good health. This sample comprised peripheral blood, obtained on day 0 of AZD1222 vaccination. V gene TRBV3-1 (or the pseudogene TRBV3-2) combines with J gene TRBJ1-5; D unresolved. This chain's CDR3 is CASSQEAGRGPQHF. CDR3 nucleotides: TGTGCCAGCAGCCAAGAGGCCGGCCGGGGGCCCCAGCATTTT.